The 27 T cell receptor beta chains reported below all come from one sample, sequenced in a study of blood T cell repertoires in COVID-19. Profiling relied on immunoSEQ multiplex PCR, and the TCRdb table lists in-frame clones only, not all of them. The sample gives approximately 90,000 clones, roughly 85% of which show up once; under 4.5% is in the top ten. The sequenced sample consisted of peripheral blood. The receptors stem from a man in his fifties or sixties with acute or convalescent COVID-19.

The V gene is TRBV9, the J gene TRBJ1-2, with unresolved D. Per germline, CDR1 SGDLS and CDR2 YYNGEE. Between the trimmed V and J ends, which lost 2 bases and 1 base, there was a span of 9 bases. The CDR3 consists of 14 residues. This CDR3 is CASSVSGLNYGYTF. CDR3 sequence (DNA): TGTGCCAGCAGCGTTTCAGGACTTAACTATGGCTACACCTTC.

The CDR3 is CASSFGQGNTEAFF. The CDR3 bases are TGTGCCAGCAGCTTCGGACAGGGGAACACTGAAGCTTTCTTT. This chain joins TRBV5-8 and TRBJ1-1; 8 positions agree with TRBD1. Germline loops: CDR1 SGHTS, CDR2 YDEGEE. CDR3 length: 14 amino acids. J was trimmed by 1 base and V by 2 bases; bases with no gene match: 1.

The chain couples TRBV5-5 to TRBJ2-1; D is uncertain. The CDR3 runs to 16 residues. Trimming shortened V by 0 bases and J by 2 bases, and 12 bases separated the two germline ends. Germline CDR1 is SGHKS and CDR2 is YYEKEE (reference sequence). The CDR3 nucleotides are TGTGCCAGCAGCTTGGATAGCAAGGAAGCCTACAATGAGCAGTTCTTC. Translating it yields CASSLDSKEAYNEQFF.

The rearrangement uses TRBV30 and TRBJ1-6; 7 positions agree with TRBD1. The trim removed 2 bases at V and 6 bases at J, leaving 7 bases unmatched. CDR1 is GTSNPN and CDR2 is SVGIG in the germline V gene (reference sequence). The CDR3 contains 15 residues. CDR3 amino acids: CAWSLTGTVNSPLHF. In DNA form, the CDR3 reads TGTGCCTGGAGTCTTACCGGGACAGTTAATTCACCCCTCCACTTT.

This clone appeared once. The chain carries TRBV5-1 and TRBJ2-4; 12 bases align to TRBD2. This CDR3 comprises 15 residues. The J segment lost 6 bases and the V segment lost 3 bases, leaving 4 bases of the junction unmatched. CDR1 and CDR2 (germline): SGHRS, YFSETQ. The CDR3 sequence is CASSSTSGSANIQYF. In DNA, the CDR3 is TGCGCCAGCAGCTCGACTAGCGGGAGTGCAAACATTCAGTACTTC.

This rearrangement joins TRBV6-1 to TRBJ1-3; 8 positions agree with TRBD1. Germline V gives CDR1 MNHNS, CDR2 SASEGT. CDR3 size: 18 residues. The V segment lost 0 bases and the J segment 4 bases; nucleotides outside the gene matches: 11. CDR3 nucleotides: TGTGCCAGCAGTGAAGCCGTTGGACAGGGTACATCGGGAAACACCATATATTTT. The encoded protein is CASSEAVGQGTSGNTIYF.

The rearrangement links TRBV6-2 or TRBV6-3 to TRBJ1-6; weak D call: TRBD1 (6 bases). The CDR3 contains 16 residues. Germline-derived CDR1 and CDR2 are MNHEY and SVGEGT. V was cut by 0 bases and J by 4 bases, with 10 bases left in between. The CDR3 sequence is CASSYSSTGYNSPLHF. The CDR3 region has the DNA TGTGCCAGCAGTTACTCGTCGACAGGATATAATTCACCCCTCCACTTT.

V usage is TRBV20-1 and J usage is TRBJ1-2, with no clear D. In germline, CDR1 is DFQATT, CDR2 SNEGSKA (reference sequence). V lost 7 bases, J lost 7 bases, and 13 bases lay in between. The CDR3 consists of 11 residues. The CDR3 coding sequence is TGCAGTGGGCGGGGTTCGACTGGCTACACCTTC. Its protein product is CSGRGSTGYTF.

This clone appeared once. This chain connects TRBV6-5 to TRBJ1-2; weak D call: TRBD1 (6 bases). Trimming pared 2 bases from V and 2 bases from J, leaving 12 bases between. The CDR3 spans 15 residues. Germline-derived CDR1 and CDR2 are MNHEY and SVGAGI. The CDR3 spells CASSYDRTWNYGYTF. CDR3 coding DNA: TGTGCCAGCAGTTACGACAGGACCTGGAACTATGGCTACACCTTC.

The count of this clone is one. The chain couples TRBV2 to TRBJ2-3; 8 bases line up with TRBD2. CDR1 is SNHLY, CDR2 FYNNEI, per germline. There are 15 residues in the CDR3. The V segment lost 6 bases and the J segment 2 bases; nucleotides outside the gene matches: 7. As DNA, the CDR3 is TGTGCCAGCAGACCCATAGCGGGGTCCACAGATACGCAGTATTTT. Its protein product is CASRPIAGSTDTQYF.

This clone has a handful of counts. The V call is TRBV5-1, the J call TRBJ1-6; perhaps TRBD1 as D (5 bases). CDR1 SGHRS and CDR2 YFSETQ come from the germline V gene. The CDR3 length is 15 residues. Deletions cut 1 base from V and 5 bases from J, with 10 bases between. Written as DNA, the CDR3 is TGCGCCAGCAGCTTGAGGGGTAAGGATAATTCACCCCTCCACTTT. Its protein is CASSLRGKDNSPLHF.

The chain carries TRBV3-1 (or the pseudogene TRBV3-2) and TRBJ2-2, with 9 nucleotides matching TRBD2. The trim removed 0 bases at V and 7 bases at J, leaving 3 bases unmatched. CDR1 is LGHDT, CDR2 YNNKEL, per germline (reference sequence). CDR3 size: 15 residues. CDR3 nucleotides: TGTGCCAGCAGCCAAGACGGCGGGGGGGACGGGGAGCTGTTTTTT. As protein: CASSQDGGGDGELFF.

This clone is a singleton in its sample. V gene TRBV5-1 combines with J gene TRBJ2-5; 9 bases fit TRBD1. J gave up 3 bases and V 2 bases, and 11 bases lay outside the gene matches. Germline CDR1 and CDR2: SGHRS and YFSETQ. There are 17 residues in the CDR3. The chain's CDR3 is CASSLPDRGQGKETQYF. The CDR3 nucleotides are TGCGCCAGCAGCTTACCCGATCGAGGACAGGGGAAAGAGACCCAGTACTTC.

The CDR3 region has the DNA TGTGCCAGTAGTGCCTCGGGACAGGTTATTATGAACACTGAAGCTTTCTTT. It encodes CASSASGQVIMNTEAFF. V usage is TRBV19 and J usage is TRBJ1-1; 8 positions match TRBD1. Germline CDR1 LNHDA, CDR2 SQIVND (reference sequence). CDR3 length equals 17 residues. The ends lost 5 bases at V and 0 bases at J; junction bases unmatched: 11.

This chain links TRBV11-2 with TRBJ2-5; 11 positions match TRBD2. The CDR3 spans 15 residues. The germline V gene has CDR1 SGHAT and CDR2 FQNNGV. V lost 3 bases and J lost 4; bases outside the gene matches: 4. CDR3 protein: CASSFSGRARETQYF. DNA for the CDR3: TGTGCCAGCAGCTTTAGCGGGAGGGCCAGAGAGACCCAGTACTTC.

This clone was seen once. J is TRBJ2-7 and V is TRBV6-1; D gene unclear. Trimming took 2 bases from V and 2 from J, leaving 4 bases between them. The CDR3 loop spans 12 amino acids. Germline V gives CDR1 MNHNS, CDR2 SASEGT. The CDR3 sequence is CASSELAYEQYF. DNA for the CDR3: TGTGCCAGCAGTGAACTAGCCTACGAGCAGTACTTC.

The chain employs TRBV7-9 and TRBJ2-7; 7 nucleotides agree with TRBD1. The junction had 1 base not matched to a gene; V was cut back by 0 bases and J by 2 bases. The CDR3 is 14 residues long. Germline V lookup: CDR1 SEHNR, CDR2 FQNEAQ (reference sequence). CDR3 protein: CASSLAGQTYEQYF. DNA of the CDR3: TGTGCCAGCAGCTTAGCGGGACAGACCTACGAGCAGTACTTC.

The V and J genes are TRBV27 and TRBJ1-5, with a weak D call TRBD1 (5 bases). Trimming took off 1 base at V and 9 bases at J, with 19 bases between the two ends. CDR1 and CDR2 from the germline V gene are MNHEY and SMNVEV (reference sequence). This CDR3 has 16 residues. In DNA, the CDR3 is TGTGCCAGCAGTTTATTCGGGGCGGGATTGGTGCGGCCCCAGCATTTT. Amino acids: CASSLFGAGLVRPQHF.

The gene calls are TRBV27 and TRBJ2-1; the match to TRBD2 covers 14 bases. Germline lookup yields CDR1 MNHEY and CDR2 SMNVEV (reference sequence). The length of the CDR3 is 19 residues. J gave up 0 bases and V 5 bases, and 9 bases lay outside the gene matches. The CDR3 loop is CASSGGLAGVGNSYNEQFF. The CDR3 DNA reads TGTGCCAGCAGTGGGGGACTAGCGGGAGTGGGCAACTCCTACAATGAGCAGTTCTTC.

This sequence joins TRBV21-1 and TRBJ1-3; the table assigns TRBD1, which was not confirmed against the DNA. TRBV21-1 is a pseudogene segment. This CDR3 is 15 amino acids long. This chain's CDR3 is CASSSGHYSGNTIYF. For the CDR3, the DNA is TGTGCCAGCAGCTCTGGACACTACTCTGGAAACACCATATATTTT.

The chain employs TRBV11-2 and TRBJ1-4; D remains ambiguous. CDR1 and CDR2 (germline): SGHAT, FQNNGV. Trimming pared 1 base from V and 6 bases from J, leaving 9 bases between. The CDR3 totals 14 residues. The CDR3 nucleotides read TGTGCCAGCAGCTTAGGAGGCGGTTATGAAAAACTGTTTTTT. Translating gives CASSLGGGYEKLFF.

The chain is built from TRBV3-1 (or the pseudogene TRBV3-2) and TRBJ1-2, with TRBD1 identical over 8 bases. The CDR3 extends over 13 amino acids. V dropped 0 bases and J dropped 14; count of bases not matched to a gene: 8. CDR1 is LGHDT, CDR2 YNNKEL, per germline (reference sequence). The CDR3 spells CASSQDPQGARTF. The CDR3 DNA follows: TGTGCCAGCAGCCAAGATCCCCAGGGGGCGAGGACCTTC.

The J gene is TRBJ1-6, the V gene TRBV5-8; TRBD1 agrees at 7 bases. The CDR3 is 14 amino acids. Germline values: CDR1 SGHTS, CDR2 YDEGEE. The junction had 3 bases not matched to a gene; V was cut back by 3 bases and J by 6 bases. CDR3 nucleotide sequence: TGTGCCAGCAGCTCGGGACAGATTAATTCACCCCTCCACTTT. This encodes CASSSGQINSPLHF.

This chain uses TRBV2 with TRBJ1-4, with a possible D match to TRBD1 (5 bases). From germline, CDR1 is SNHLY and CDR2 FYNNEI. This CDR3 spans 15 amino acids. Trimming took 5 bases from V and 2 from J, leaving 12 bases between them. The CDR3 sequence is CASSILGGTNEKLFF. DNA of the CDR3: TGTGCCAGCAGTATCCTGGGGGGGACTAATGAAAAACTGTTTTTT.

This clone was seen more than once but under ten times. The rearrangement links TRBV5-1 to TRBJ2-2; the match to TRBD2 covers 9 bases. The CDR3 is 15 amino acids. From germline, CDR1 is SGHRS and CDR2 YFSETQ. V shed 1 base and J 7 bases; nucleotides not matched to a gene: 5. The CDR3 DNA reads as TGCGCCAGCAGCTTGAGCGGGAGGTCCGGCGGGGAGCTGTTTTTT. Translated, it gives CASSLSGRSGGELFF. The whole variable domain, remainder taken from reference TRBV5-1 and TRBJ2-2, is KAGVTQTPRYLIKTRGQQVTLSCSPISGHRSVSWYQQTPGQGLQFLFEYFSETQRNKGNFPGRFSGRQFSNSRSEMNVSTLELGDSALYLCASSLSGRSGGELFFGEGSRLTVL.

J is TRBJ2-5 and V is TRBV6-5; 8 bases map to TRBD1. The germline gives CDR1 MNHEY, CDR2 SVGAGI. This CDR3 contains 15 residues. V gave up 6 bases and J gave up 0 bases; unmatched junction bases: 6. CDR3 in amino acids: CASRQDRGYQETQYF. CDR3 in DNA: TGTGCCAGCAGACAAGACAGGGGATACCAAGAGACCCAGTACTTC.

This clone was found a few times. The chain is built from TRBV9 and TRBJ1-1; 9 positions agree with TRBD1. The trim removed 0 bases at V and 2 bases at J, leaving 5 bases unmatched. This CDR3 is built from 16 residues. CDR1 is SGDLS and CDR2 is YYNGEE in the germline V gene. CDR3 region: CASSVATGGSNTEAFF. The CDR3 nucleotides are TGTGCCAGCAGCGTAGCCACAGGGGGCTCTAACACTGAAGCTTTCTTT.